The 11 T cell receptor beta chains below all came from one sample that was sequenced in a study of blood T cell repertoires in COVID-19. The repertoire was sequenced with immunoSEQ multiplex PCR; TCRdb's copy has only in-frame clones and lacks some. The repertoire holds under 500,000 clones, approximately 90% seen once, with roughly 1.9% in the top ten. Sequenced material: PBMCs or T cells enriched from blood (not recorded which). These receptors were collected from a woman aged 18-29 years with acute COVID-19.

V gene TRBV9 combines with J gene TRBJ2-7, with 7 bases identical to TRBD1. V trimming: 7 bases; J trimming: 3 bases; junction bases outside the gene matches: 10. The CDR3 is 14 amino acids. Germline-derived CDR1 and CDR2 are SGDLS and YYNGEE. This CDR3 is CASSVGQINYEQYF. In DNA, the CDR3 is TGTGCCAGCTCTGTGGGACAGATAAACTACGAGCAGTACTTC.

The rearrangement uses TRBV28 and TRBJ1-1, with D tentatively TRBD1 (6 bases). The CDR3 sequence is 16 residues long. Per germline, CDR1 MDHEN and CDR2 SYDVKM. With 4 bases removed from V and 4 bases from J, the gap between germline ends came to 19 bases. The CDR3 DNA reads TGTGCCAGCAGTTCGGGGGGGGCACAAGACCTCACTGAAGCTTTCTTT. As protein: CASSSGGAQDLTEAFF.

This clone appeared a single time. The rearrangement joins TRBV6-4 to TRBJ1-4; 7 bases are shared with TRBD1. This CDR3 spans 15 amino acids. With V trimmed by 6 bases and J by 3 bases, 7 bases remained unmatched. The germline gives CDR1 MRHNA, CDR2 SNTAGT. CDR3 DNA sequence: TGTGCCAGCAGGGAGACAGGGATCCCTAATGAAAAACTGTTTTTT. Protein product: CASRETGIPNEKLFF.

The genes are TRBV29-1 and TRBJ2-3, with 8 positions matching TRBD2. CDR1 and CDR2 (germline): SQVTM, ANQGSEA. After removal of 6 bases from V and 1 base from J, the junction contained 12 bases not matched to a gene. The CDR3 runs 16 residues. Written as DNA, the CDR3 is TGCAGCGTGCGGGGGGTAGCGGGACTAGGCACAGATACGCAGTATTTT. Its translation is CSVRGVAGLGTDTQYF.

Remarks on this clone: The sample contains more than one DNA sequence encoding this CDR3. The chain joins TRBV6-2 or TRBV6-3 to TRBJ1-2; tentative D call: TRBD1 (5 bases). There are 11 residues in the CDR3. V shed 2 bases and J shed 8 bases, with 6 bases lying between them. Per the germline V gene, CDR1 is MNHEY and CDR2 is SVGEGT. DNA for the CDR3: TGTGCCAGCAGTTACGGGGGGGGCTACACCTTC. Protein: CASSYGGGYTF.

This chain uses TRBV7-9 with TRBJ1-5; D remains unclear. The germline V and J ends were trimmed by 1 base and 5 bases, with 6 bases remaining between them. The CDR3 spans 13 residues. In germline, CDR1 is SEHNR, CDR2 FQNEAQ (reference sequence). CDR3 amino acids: CASSLVGYQPQHF. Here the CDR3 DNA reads TGTGCCAGCAGCTTAGTCGGTTATCAGCCCCAGCATTTT.

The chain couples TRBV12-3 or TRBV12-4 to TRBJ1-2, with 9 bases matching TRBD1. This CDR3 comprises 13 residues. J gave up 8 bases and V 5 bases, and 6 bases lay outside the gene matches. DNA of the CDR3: TGTGCCAGCAGTGTAGGGACAGGGAGGGGCTACACCTTC. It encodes CASSVGTGRGYTF.

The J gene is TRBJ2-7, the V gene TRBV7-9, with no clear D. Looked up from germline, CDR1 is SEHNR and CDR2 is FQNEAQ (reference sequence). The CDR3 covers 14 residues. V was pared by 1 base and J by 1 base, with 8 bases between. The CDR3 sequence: CASSLDLSSYEQYF. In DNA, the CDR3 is TGTGCCAGCAGCTTAGATCTATCTTCCTACGAGCAGTACTTC.

This CDR3 is CASSGQGDEKLFF. The CDR3 nucleotides read TGTGCCAGCAGCGGACAGGGGGATGAAAAACTGTTTTTT. This sequence joins TRBV7-9 and TRBJ1-4; 10 nucleotides agree with TRBD1. Germline CDR1 is SEHNR and CDR2 is FQNEAQ (reference sequence). The junction had 0 bases not matched to a gene; V was cut back by 5 bases and J by 6 bases. The CDR3 spans 13 residues. Using reference TRBV7-9 and TRBJ1-4 for the parts outside the CDR3, the full variable domain is DTGVSQNPRHKITKRGQNVTFRCDPISEHNRLYWYRQTLGQGPEFLTYFQNEAQLEKSRLLSDRFSAERPKGSFSTLEIQRTEQGDSAMYLCASSGQGDEKLFFGSGTQLSVL.

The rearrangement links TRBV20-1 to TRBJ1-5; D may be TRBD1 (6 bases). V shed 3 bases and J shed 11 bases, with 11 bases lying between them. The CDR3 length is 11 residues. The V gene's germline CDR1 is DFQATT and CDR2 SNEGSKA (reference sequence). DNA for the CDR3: TGCAGTGCTAGTGACAGGATAGCCCAGCATTTT. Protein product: CSASDRIAQHF.

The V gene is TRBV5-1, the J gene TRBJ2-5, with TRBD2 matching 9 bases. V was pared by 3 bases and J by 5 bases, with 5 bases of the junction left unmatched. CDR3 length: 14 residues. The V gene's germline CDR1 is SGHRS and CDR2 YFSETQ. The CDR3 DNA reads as TGCGCCAGCAGCTCCGGGACTAGCCTTGAGACCCAGTACTTC. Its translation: CASSSGTSLETQYF. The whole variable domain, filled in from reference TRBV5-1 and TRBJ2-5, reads KAGVTQTPRYLIKTRGQQVTLSCSPISGHRSVSWYQQTPGQGLQFLFEYFSETQRNKGNFPGRFSGRQFSNSRSEMNVSTLELGDSALYLCASSSGTSLETQYFGPGTRLLVL.